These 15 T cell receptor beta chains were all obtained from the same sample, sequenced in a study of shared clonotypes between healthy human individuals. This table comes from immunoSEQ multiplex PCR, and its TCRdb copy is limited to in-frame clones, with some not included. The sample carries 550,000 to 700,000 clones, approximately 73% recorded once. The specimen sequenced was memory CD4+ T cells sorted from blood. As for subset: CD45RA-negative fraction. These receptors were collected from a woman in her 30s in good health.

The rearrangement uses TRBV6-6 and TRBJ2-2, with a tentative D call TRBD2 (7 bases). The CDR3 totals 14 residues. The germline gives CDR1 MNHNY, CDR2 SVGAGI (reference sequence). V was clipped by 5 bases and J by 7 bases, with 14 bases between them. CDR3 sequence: CASSGQRDNGELFF. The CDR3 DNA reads TGTGCCAGCAGTGGCCAGCGGGACAACGGGGAGCTGTTTTTT.

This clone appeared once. The CDR3 spells CASSKGVPGNEQYF. For the CDR3, the DNA is TGTGCCAGCAGCAAAGGGGTCCCGGGGAACGAGCAGTACTTC. The gene calls are TRBV21-1 and TRBJ2-7; the D call in the table, TRBD2, was not verified against the DNA. TRBV21-1 is a pseudogene locus. The CDR3 contains 14 residues.

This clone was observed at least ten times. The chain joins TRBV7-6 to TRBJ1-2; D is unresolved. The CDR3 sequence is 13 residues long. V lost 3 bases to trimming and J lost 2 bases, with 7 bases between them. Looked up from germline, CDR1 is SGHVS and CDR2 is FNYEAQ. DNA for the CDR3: TGTGCCAGCAGCTTTCGAGGGAACTATGGCTACACCTTC. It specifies CASSFRGNYGYTF.

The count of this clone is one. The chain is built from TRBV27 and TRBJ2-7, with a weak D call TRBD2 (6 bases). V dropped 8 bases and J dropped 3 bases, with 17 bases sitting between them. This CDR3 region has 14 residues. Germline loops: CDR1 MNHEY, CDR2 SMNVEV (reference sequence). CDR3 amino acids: CASARERGYYEQYF. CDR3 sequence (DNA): TGTGCCAGCGCCCGGGAGAGAGGGTACTACGAGCAGTACTTC.

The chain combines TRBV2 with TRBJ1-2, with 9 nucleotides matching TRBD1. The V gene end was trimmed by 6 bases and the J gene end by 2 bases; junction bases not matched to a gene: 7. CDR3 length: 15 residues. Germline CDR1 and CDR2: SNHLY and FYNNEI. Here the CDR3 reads CASSQQGAQNYGYTF. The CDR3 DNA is TGTGCCAGCAGCCAACAGGGGGCGCAGAACTATGGCTACACCTTC.

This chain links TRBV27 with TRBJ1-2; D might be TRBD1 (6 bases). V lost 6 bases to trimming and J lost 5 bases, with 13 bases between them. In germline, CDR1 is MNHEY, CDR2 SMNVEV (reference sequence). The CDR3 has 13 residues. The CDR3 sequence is CASSRTGLYGYTF. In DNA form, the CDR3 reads TGTGCCAGCAGCCGTACAGGGCTTTATGGCTACACCTTC.

The CDR3, as DNA: TGCGCCAGCAGCTCTGACTGGACGGGCGCTAGCACAGATACGCAGTATTTT. Protein: CASSSDWTGASTDTQYF. V is TRBV4-1 and J is TRBJ2-3, with D unresolved. This CDR3 comprises 17 residues. The germline V gene has CDR1 MGHRA and CDR2 YSYEKL. Trimming took off 5 bases at V and 0 bases at J, with 18 bases between the two ends.

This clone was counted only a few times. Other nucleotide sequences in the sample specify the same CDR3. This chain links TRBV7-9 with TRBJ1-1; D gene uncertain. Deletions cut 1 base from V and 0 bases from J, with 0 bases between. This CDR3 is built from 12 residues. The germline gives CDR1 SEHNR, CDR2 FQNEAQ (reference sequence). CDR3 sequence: CASSLVNTEAFF. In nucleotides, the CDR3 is TGTGCCAGCAGCTTAGTGAACACTGAAGCTTTCTTT. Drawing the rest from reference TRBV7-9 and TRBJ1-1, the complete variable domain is DTGVSQNPRHKITKRGQNVTFRCDPISEHNRLYWYRQTLGQGPEFLTYFQNEAQLEKSRLLSDRFSAERPKGSFSTLEIQRTEQGDSAMYLCASSLVNTEAFFGQGTRLTVV.

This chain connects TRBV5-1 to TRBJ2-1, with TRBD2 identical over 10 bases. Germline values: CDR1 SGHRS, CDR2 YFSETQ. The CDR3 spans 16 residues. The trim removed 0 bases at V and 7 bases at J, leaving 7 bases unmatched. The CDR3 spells CASSLVPSGRRNEQFF. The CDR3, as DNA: TGCGCCAGCAGCTTGGTCCCTAGCGGGAGACGGAATGAGCAGTTCTTC.

The CDR3 sequence is CASRRQGTSGTYEQYF. CDR3 bases: TGTGCCAGCAGACGCCAGGGGACGTCCGGAACCTACGAGCAGTACTTC. This chain uses TRBV28 with TRBJ2-7; tentatively, D is TRBD1 (6 bases). Trimming left V 6 bases short and J 2 bases short, with 20 bases between. This CDR3 is 16 amino acids long. The germline CDR1 and CDR2 sequences are MDHEN and SYDVKM.

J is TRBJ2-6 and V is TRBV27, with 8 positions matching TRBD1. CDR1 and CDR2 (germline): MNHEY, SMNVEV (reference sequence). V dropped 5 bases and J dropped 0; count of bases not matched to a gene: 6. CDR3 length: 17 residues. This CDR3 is CASSPQGAASGANVLTF. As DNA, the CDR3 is TGTGCCAGCAGTCCTCAGGGGGCGGCCTCTGGGGCCAACGTCCTGACTTTC.

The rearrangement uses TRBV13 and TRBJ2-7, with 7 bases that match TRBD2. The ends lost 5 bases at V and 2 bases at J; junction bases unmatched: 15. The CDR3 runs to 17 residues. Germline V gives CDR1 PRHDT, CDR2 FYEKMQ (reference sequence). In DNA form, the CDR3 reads TGTGCCAGCAGCAACGATCCGATTAGCGGGTTGGCCTACGAGCAGTACTTC. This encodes CASSNDPISGLAYEQYF.

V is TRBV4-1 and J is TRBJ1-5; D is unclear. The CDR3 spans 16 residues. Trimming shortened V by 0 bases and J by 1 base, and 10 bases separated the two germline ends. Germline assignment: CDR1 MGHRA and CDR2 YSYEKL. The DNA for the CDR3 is TGCGCCAGCAGCCAAGATTGGGGAGGGAGCAATCAGCCCCAGCATTTT. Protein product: CASSQDWGGSNQPQHF.

This chain's CDR3 is CASRGLAGGGQETQYF. CDR3 nucleotide sequence: TGTGCCAGCAGGGGACTAGCGGGAGGAGGGCAAGAGACCCAGTACTTC. This sequence joins TRBV2 and TRBJ2-5; 15 bases align to TRBD2. V was clipped by 6 bases and J by 2 bases; unmatched bases: 4. CDR1 and CDR2 from the germline V gene are SNHLY and FYNNEI. The CDR3 contains 16 residues. The complete variable domain, with remaining parts taken from reference TRBV2 and TRBJ2-5, reads EPEVTQTPSHQVTQMGQEVILRCVPISNHLYFYWYRQILGQKVEFLVSFYNNEISEKSEIFDDQFSVERPDGSNFTLKIRSTKLEDSAMYFCASRGLAGGGQETQYFGPGTRLLVL.

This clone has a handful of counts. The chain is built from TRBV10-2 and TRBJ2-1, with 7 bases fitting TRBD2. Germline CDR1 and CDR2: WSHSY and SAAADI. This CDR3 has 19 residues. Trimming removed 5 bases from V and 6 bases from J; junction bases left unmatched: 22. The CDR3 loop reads CASSHLGGGRATQSNEQFF. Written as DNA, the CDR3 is TGCGCCAGCAGTCACTTGGGAGGCGGGAGAGCGACACAGTCCAATGAGCAGTTCTTC.